This is a list of T cell receptor beta chains from one sample in a study of CD8 T cells in ankylosing spondylitis. One entry per CDR3 protein results from TCRdb running MiXCR on the 5' RACE reads. Here the sample spans 130,000 or so distinct CDR3 sequences, 6.5% to 9% being singletons. The sequencing sample was made of blood, either unsorted or a sorted T cell fraction (not recorded which). These receptors all stem from a male donor with ankylosing spondylitis or in good health (not recorded which). CDR3s include the opening cysteine and the closing phenylalanine or tryptophan. Expanded clones are given a class, and other clones once, few, many or no size at all.

j_gene | abundance | v_gene | CDR3aa
TRBJ2-7 | many | TRBV3-1 | CASTSAGRPSYEQYF
TRBJ2-5 | many | TRBV20-1 | CSAPYQGVDGTQYF
TRBJ1-5 | many | TRBV6-5 | CASSYSRGDGPQHF
TRBJ1-2 | many | TRBV6-2/TRBV6-3 | CASSPIRGQGARGYTF
TRBJ2-2 | many | TRBV12-3/TRBV12-4 | CASRLRTANTGELFF
TRBJ2-1 | many | TRBV27 | CASSQTSGLPYNEQFF
TRBJ2-3 | many | TRBV12-3/TRBV12-4 | CASSDPSGRSTDTQYF
TRBJ2-5 | many | TRBV29-1 | CSVTGSAGETQYF
TRBJ2-7 | many | TRBV15 | CATSSADEQYF
TRBJ2-2 | - | TRBV12-3/TRBV12-4 | CASPLTANGELFF
TRBJ2-2 | few | TRBV11-2 | CASSPGQKHANTGELFF
TRBJ2-1 | many | TRBV12-3/TRBV12-4 | CASRVAGATYNEQFF
TRBJ2-7 | many | TRBV7-2 | CASSFSGPYEQYF
TRBJ2-1 | - | TRBV10-3 | CAISESRRAGSKDEQFF
TRBJ2-2 | many | TRBV12-3/TRBV12-4 | CASSQNTGELFF
TRBJ1-2 | many | TRBV7-2 | CASSLQGPYGYTF
TRBJ2-2 | many | TRBV9 | CASSVVSSGSGTGELFF
TRBJ2-1 | many | TRBV6-2/TRBV6-3 | CASTAGFRNEQFF
TRBJ2-7 | many | TRBV5-5 | CASSAAGTVSYEQYF
TRBJ1-1 | many | TRBV6-5 | CASSYSEIRGTEAFF
TRBJ2-7 | - | TRBV5-5 | CASSFRPDVYEQYF
TRBJ2-1 | many | TRBV7-2 | CASSPPGLLPNEQFF
TRBJ2-2 | many | TRBV9 | CASSVGGVAGELFF
TRBJ2-4 | few | TRBV6-2/TRBV6-3 | CASTSVTGTYIQYF
TRBJ1-4 | many | TRBV6-6 | CASSFPAGEKLFF
TRBJ1-2 | - | TRBV10-2 | CASSDPGRGADGYTF
TRBJ2-2 | many | TRBV20-1 | CSARRYTGELFF
TRBJ2-7 | many | TRBV19 | CASRKAGGPVYEQYF
TRBJ2-1 | few | TRBV6-1 | CASSRQRGSYNEQFF